This T cell receptor beta chain came from a study of cytomegalovirus exposure and HLA in healthy donors. Germline V lookup: CDR1 SGHRS, CDR2 YFSETQ. V dropped 3 bases and J dropped 9 bases, with 18 bases sitting between them. CDR3 length: 14 residues. Whole-study findings and limits: Investigators reported 164 TCR beta chains as tied to cytomegalovirus.

The assay was immunoSEQ multiplex PCR, and TCRdb's table has in-frame clones only and misses some. The repertoire holds 150,000 to 180,000 clones, with approximately 86% as singletons. A word on this clone: As yet, its antigen is unknown.

This chain joins TRBV5-1 and TRBJ2-5, with D perhaps TRBD1 (7 bases). This TCR was sampled from a man aged 18-30 years in good health and CMV-seropositive. The sample comprised PBMCs. The CDR3 sequence: CASSSGQASGAQYF. The CDR3 DNA follows: TGCGCCAGCAGCTCCGGACAGGCCTCGGGGGCCCAGTACTTC.